This TCR beta chain came from a study of T cells after yellow fever vaccination. MiXCR was run by TCRdb on the 5' RACE reads, yielding one entry per CDR3 protein. The sample has some 350,000 distinct CDR3 sequences, almost 4% seen once; the top ten hold 24%. The sample holds many counts of this clonotype. Sequenced here: PBMCs, sampled 5 days after the yellow fever booster vaccination. The sequence was collected from a man younger than 35 who received the YFV17D yellow fever vaccine.

In nucleotides, the CDR3 is TGCGCCAGCAGCCAACCCAGGGGGCGACTTAATGAAAAACTGTTTTTT. This codes for CASSQPRGRLNEKLFF. The chain uses TRBV4-3 and TRBJ1-4, with 8 bases fitting TRBD1. There are 16 residues in the CDR3. Trimming at V came to 2 bases and at J to 4 bases, leaving 6 bases not matched to a gene. Germline CDR1 reads LGHNA; CDR2 reads YSLEER.